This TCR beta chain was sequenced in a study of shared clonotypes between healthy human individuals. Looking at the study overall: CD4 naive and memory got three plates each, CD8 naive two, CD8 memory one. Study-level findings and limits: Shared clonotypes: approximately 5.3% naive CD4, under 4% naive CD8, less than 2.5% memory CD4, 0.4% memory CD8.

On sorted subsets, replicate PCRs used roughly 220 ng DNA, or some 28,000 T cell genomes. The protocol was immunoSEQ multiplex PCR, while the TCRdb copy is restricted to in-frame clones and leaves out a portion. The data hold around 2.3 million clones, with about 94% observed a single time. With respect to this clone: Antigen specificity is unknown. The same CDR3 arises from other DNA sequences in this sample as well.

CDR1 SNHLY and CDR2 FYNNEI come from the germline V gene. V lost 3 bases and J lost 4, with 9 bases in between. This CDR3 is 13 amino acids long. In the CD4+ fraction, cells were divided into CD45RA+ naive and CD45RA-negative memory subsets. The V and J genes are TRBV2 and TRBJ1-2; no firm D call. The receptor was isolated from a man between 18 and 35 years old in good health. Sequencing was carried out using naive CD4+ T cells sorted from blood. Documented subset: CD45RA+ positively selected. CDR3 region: CASSEAPSYGYTF. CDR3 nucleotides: TGTGCCAGCAGTGAGGCGCCTTCCTATGGCTACACCTTC.